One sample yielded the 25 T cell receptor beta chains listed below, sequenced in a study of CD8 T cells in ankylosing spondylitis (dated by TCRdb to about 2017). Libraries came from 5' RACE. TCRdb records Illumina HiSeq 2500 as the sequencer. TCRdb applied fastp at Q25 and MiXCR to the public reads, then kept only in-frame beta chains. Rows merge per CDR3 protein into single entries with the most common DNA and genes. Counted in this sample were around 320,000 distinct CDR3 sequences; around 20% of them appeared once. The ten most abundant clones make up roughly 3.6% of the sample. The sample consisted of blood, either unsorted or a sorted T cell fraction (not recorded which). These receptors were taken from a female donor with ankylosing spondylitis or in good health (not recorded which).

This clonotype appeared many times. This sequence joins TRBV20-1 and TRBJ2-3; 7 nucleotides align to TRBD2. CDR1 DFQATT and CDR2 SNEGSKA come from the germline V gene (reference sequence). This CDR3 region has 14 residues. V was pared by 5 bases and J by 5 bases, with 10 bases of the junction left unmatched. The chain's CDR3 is CSAGAGVVVDTQYF. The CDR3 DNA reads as TGCAGTGCTGGGGCGGGAGTGGTAGTAGATACGCAGTATTTT.

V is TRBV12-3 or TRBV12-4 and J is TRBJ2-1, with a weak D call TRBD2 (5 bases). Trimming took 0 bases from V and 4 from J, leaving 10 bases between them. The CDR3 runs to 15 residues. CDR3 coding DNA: TGTGCCAGCAGTTTAGCGGGAGAACGGTACAATGAGCAGTTCTTC. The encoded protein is CASSLAGERYNEQFF.

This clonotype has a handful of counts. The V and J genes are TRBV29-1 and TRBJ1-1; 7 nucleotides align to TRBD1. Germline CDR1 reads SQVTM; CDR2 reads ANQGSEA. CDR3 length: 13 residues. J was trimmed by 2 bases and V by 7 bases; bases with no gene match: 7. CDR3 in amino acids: CSAKAGGNTEAFF. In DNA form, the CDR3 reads TGCAGCGCCAAGGCAGGGGGAAACACTGAAGCTTTCTTT.

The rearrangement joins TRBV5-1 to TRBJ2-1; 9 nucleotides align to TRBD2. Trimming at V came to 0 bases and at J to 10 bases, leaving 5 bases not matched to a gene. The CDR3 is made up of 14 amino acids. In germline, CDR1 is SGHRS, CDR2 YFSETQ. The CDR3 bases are TGCGCCAGCAGCTTGGCCGGGACTAGCAACGAGCAGTTCTTC. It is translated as CASSLAGTSNEQFF.

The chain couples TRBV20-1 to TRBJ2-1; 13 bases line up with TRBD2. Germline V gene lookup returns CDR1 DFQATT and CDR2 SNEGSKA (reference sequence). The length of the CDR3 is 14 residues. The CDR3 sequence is CATPRTSGSNEQFF. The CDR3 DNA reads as TGCGCAACTCCCCGGACTAGCGGGAGCAATGAGCAGTTCTTC.

The CDR3 bases are TGTGCCAGCAGTGAACTCGGGACTAGCGGGAGAATGTACAATGAGCAGTTCTTC. Translation: CASSELGTSGRMYNEQFF. The chain carries TRBV6-1 and TRBJ2-1; 14 bases map to TRBD2. Trimming removed 2 bases from V and 4 bases from J; junction bases left unmatched: 7. This CDR3 spans 18 amino acids. In germline, CDR1 is MNHNS, CDR2 SASEGT.

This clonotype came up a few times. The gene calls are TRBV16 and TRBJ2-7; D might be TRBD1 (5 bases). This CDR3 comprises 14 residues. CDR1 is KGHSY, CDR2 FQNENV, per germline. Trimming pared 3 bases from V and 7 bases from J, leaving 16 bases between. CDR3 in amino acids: CASSQAPRQLEQYF. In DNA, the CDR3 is TGTGCCAGCAGCCAGGCCCCGAGACAGTTGGAGCAGTACTTC.

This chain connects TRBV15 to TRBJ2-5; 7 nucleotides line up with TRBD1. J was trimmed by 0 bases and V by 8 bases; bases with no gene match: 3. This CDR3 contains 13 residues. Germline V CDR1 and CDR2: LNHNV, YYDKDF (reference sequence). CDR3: CATRTGYQETQYF. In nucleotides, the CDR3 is TGTGCCACCCGGACAGGATACCAAGAGACCCAGTACTTC.

CDR3 nucleotide sequence: TGTGCCAGCAAAACGACAGGGAACACCGGGGAGCTGTTTTTT. Amino acid sequence: CASKTTGNTGELFF. This chain links TRBV12-3 or TRBV12-4 with TRBJ2-2; D is possibly TRBD1 (6 bases). This CDR3 contains 14 residues. V shed 7 bases and J shed 1 base, with 10 bases lying between them.

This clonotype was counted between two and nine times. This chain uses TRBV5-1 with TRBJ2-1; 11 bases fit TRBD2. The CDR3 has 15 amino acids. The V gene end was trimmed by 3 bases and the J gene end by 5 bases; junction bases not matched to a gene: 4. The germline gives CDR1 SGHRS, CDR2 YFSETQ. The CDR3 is CASSWTSGPNNEQFF. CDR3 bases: TGCGCCAGCAGCTGGACTAGCGGGCCAAACAATGAGCAGTTCTTC.

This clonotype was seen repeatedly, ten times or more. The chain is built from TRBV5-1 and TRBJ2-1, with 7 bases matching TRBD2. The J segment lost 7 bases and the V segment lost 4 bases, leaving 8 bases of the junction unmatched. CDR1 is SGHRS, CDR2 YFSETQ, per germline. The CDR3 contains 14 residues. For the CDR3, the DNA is TGCGCCAGCAGCGGGGGGGATCCAGGGAATGAGCAGTTCTTC. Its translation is CASSGGDPGNEQFF.

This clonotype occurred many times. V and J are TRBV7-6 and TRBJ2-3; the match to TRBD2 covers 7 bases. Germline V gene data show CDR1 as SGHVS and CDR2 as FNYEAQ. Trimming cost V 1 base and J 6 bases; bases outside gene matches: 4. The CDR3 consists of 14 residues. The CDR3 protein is CASSLGGEGDTQYF. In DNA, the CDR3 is TGTGCCAGCAGCTTAGGAGGGGAGGGTGATACGCAGTATTTT.

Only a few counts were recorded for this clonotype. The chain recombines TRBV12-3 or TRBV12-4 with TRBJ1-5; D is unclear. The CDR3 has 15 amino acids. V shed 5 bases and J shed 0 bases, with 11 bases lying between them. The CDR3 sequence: CASSPWTDSNQPQHF. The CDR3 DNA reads TGTGCCAGCAGTCCTTGGACGGATAGCAATCAGCCCCAGCATTTT.

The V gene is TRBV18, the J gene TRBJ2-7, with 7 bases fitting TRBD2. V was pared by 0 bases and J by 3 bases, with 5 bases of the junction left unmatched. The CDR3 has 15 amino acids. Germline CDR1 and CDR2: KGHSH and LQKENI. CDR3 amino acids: CASSPPGEGYYEQYF. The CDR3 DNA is TGTGCCAGCTCACCACCGGGGGAGGGATACTACGAGCAGTACTTC. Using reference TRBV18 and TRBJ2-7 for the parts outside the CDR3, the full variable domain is NAGVMQNPRHLVRRRGQEARLRCSPMKGHSHVYWYRQLPEEGLKFMVYLQKENIIDESGMPKERFSAEFPKEGPSILRIQQVVRGDSAAYFCASSPPGEGYYEQYFGPGTRLTVT.

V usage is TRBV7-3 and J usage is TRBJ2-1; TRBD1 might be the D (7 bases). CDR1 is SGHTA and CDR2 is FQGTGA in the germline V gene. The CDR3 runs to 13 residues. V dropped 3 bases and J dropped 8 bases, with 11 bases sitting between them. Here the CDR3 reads CASSFDRDYEQFF. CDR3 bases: TGTGCCAGCAGCTTTGACAGGGACTATGAGCAGTTCTTC.

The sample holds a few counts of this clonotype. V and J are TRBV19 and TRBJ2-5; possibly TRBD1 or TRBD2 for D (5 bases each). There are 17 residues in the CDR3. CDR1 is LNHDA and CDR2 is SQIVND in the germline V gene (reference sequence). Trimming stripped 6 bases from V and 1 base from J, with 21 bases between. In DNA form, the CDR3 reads TGTGCCAGTAGCCGGATGTTAGCGACAGACCCCCAAGAGACCCAGTACTTC. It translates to CASSRMLATDPQETQYF. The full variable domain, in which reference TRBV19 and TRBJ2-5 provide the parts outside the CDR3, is DGGITQSPKYLFRKEGQNVTLSCEQNLNHDAMYWYRQDPGQGLRLIYYSQIVNDFQKGDIAEGYSVSREKKESFPLTVTSAQKNPTAFYLCASSRMLATDPQETQYFGPGTRLLVL.

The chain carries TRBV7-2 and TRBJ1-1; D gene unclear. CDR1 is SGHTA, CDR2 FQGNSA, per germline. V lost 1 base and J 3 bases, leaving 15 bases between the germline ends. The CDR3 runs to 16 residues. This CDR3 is CASSLEPAEEDTEAFF. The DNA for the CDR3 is TGTGCCAGCAGCTTAGAGCCCGCCGAAGAGGACACTGAAGCTTTCTTT.

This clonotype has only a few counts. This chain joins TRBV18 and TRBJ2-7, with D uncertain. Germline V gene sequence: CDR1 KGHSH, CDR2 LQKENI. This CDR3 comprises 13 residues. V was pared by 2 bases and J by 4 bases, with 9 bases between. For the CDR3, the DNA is TGTGCCAGCTCACCAATGGGGAATTACGAGCAGTACTTC. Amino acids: CASSPMGNYEQYF.

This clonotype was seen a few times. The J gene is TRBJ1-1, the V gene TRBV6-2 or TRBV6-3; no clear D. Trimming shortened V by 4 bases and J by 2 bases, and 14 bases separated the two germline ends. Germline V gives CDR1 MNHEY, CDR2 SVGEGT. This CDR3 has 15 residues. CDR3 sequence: CASSLSLRANTEAFF. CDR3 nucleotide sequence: TGTGCCAGCAGTTTATCCCTGAGGGCTAACACTGAAGCTTTCTTT.

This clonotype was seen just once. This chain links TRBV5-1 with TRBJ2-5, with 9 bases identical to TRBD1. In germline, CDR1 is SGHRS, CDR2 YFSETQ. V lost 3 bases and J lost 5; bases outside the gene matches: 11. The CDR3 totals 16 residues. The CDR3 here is CASSSDRGGRGETQYF. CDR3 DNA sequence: TGCGCCAGCAGCTCGGACAGGGGAGGCCGGGGGGAGACCCAGTACTTC.

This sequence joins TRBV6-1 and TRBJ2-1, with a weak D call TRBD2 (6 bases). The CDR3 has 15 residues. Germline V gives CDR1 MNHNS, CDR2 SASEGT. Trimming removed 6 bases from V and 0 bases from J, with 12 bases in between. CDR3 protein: CASSSRGFSYNEQFF. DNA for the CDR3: TGTGCCAGCAGCTCACGGGGGTTCTCCTACAATGAGCAGTTCTTC.

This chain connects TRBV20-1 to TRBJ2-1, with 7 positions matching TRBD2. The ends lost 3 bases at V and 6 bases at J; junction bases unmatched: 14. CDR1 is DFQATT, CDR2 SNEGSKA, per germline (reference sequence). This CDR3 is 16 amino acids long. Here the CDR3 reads CSASSTTAGELNEQFF. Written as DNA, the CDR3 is TGCAGTGCTAGCTCTACAACGGCGGGGGAACTCAATGAGCAGTTCTTC.

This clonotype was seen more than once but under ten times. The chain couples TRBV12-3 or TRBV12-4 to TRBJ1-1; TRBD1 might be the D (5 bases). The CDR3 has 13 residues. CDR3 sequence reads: CLSRRVGGAEAFF. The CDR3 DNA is TGTTTATCTCGGAGGGTCGGGGGGGCTGAAGCTTTCTTT.

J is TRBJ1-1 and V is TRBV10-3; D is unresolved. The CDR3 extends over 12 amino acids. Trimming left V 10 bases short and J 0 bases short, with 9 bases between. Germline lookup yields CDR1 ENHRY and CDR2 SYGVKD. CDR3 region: CASAGVNTEAFF. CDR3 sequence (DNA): TGTGCCAGCGCTGGGGTGAACACTGAAGCTTTCTTT.

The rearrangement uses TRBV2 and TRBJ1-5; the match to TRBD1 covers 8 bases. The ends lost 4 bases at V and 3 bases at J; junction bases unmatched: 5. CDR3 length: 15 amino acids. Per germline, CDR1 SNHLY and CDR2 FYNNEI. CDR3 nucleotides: TGTGCCAGCAGTGTCGACAGGGGACCCAATCAGCCCCAGCATTTT. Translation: CASSVDRGPNQPQHF.